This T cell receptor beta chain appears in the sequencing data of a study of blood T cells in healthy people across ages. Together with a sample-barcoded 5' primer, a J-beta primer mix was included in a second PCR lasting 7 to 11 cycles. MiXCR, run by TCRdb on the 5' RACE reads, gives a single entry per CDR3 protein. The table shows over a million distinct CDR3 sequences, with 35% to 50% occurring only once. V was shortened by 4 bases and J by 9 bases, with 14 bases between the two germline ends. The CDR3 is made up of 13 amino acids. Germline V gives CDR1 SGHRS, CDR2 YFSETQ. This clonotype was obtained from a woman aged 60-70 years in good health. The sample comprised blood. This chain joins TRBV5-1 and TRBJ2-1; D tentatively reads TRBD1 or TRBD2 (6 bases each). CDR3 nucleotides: TGCGCCAGCAGCCCAGGAGGGGGAGGTGAGCAGTTCTTC. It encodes CASSPGGGGEQFF.